This TCR beta chain stems from a study of CD8 T cells in Susac syndrome. Reverse transcription used about 0.45 to 1 ug RNA and random hexamers. TCRdb fed the immunoSEQ multiplex PCR reads into MiXCR, producing one record per CDR3 protein. The sample consists of more than 95,000 distinct CDR3 sequences, over 85% of them appearing once. Overall study findings and caveats: A relatively small number of individuals underwent TCR sequencing and HLA analysis.

V was shortened by 1 base and J by 6 bases, with 10 bases between the two germline ends. Germline V CDR1 and CDR2: LGHDT, YNNKEL (reference sequence). The CDR3 sequence is 13 residues long. With respect to this clonotype: Its matching antigen is unknown.

The receptor's source is a human donor in good health. This chain uses TRBV3-1 with TRBJ2-7; D is uncertain. Source material: CD4+ T cells from PBMCs. The CDR3 loop reads CASSQVRSGEQYF. CDR3 coding DNA: TGTGCCAGCAGCCAAGTTCGATCTGGCGAGCAGTACTTC.